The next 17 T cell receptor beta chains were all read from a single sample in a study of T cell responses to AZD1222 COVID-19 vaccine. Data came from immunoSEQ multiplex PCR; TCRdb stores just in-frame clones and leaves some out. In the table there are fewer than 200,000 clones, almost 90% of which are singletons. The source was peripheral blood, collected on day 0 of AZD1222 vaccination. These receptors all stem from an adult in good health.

The CDR3 sequence is CATSITGGGYTF. The CDR3 DNA is TGTGCCACCAGTATAACAGGGGGTGGCTACACCTTC. This chain connects TRBV15 to TRBJ1-2; 8 positions match TRBD1. Germline CDR1 is LNHNV and CDR2 is YYDKDF (reference sequence). Germline trimming cut 6 bases from V and 7 bases from J; bases unmatched to any gene: 4. The CDR3 contains 12 residues.

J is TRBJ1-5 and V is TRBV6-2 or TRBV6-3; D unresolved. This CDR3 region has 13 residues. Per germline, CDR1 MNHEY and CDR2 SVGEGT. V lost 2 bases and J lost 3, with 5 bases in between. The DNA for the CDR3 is TGTGCCAGCAGTTACCGTCCCAATCAGCCCCAGCATTTT. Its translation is CASSYRPNQPQHF.

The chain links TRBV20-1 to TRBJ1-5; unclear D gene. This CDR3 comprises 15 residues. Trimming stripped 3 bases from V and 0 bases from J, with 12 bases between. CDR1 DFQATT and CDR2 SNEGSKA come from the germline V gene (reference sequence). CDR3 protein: CSASPGSYSNQPQHF. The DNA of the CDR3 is TGCAGTGCTAGTCCCGGAAGTTATAGCAATCAGCCCCAGCATTTT.

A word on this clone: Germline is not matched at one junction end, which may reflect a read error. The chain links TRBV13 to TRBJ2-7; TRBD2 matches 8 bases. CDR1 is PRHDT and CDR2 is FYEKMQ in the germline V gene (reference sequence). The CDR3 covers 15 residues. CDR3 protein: CASSLTRTSSHEQYF. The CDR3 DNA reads TGTGCCAGCAGCTTAACTCGGACTAGCTCCCACGAGCAGTACTTC.

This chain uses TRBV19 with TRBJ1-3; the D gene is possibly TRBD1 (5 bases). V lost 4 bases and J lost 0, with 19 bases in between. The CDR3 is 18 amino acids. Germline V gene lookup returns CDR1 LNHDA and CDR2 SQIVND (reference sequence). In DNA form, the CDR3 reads TGTGCCAGTAGTACCCCAGGGCGGGGGGTCTACTCTGGAAACACCATATATTTT. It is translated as CASSTPGRGVYSGNTIYF.

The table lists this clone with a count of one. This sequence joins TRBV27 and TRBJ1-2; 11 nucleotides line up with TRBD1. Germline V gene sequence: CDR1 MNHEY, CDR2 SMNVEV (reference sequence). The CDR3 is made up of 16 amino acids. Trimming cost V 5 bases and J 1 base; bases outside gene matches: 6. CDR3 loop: CASSHGQGAGNYGYTF. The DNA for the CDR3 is TGTGCCAGCAGTCACGGACAGGGGGCTGGTAACTATGGCTACACCTTC.

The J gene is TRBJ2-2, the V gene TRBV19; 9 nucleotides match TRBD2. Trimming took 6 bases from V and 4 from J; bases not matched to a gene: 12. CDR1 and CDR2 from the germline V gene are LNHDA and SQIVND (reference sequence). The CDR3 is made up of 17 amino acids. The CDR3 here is CASRTSGPSGATGELFF. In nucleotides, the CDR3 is TGTGCCAGTAGGACTAGCGGACCCTCGGGAGCCACCGGGGAGCTGTTTTTT. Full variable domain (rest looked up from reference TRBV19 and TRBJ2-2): DGGITQSPKYLFRKEGQNVTLSCEQNLNHDAMYWYRQDPGQGLRLIYYSQIVNDFQKGDIAEGYSVSREKKESFPLTVTSAQKNPTAFYLCASRTSGPSGATGELFFGEGSRLTVL.

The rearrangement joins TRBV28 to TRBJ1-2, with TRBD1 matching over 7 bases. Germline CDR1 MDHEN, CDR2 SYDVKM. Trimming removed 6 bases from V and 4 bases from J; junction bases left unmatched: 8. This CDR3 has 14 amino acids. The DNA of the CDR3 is TGTGCCAGCAGATCTACAGGGGACGGCTATGGCTACACCTTC. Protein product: CASRSTGDGYGYTF.

The CDR3 nucleotides are TGTGCCATCAGTGAGCGGTCAGGGAGCGTGGTTGGAAACACCATATATTTT. Translating gives CAISERSGSVVGNTIYF. The V call is TRBV10-3, the J call TRBJ1-3, with TRBD1 as a possible D gene (5 bases). Trimming stripped 2 bases from V and 3 bases from J, with 17 bases between. Germline V gene lookup returns CDR1 ENHRY and CDR2 SYGVKD. This CDR3 region has 17 residues.

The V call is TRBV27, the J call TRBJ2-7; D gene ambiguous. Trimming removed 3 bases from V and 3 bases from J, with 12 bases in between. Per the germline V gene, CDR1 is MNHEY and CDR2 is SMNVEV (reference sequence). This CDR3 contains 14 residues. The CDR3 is CASSLRAPGYEQYF. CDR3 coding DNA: TGTGCCAGCAGTTTGAGAGCGCCCGGCTACGAGCAGTACTTC.

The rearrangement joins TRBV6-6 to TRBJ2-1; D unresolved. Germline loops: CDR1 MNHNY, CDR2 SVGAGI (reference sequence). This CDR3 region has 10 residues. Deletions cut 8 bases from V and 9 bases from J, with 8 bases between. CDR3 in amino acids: CASLDGEQFF. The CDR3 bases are TGTGCCAGCTTAGACGGTGAGCAGTTCTTC.

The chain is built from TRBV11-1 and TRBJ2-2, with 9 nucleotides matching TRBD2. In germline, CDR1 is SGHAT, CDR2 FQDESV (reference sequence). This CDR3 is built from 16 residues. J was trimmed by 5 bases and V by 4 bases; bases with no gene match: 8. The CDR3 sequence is CASSWRTSVSTGELFF. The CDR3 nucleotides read TGTGCCAGCAGCTGGCGGACTAGCGTTTCGACCGGGGAGCTGTTTTTT. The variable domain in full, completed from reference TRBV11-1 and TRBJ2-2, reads EAEVAQSPRYKITEKSQAVAFWCDPISGHATLYWYRQILGQGPELLVQFQDESVVDDSQLPKDRFSAERLKGVDSTLKIQPAELGDSAMYLCASSWRTSVSTGELFFGEGSRLTVL.

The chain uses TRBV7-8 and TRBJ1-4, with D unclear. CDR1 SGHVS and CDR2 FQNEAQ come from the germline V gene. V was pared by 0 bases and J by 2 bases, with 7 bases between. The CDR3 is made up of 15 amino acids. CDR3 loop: CASSLAGLTNEKLFF. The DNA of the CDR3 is TGTGCCAGCAGCTTAGCAGGGTTGACTAATGAAAAACTGTTTTTT.

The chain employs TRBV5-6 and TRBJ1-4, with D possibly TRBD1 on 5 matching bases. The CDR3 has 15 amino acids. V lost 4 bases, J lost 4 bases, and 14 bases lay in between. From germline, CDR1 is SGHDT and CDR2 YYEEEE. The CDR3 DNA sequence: TGTGCCAGCAGCGCCGACAGAGCCTATAATGAAAAACTGTTTTTT. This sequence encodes CASSADRAYNEKLFF.

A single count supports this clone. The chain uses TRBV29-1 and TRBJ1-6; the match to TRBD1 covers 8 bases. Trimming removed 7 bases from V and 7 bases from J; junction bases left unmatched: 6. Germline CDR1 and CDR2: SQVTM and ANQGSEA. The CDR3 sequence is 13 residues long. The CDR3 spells CSAADRGNSPLHF. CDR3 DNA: TGCAGCGCCGCCGACAGGGGCAATTCACCCCTCCACTTT.

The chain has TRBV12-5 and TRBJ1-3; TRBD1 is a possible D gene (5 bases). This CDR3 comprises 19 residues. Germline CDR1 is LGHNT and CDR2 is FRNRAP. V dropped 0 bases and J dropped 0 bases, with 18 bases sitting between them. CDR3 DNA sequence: TGTGCTAGTGGTTTGGTACTCTCTGGACACCTAACCTCTGGAAACACCATATATTTT. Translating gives CASGLVLSGHLTSGNTIYF.

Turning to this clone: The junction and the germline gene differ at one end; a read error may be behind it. The CDR3 DNA follows: TGTGCTAGCAGCCCCACAGCGGGAGGGTACAATGAGCAGTTCTTC. It codes for CASSPTAGGYNEQFF. The genes are TRBV7-7 and TRBJ2-1; the match to TRBD2 covers 10 bases. CDR3 length equals 15 residues. CDR1 and CDR2 (germline): SSHAT, FNYEAQ (reference sequence).